This TCR beta chain was profiled in a study of blood T cells in healthy people across ages. General study points: Unknown donor CMV status possibly confounded expanded clonotype changes.

V was trimmed by 3 bases and J by 7 bases, leaving 10 bases between them. The CDR3 has 14 amino acids. The germline V gene encodes CDR1 MDHEN and CDR2 SYDVKM. Regarding this clonotype: As yet, its antigen is unknown.

Next came a second PCR, run for about 6 to 12 cycles, which used a sample-barcoded 5' primer along with a J-beta primer mix. Each TCR beta cDNA got a 12-nucleotide random molecular identifier. Any given sample supplied a minimum of 2.5 million CDR3-containing paired-end reads. MiXCR, run by TCRdb on the 5' RACE reads, gives a single entry per CDR3 protein. The sample has approximately 320,000 distinct CDR3 sequences; roughly 26% are singletons. Those donating, healthy Caucasian individuals from Russia, were aged about 6 to 95. The chain has TRBV28 and TRBJ1-6, with D unclear. The origin of this receptor is a woman aged 70-85 years in good health. Sequencing was done on a sample of blood. CDR3 protein: CASSFSAGNSPLHF. The CDR3 DNA sequence: TGTGCCAGCAGTTTCTCTGCGGGGAATTCACCCCTCCACTTT. The whole variable domain, filled in from reference TRBV28 and TRBJ1-6, reads DVKVTQSSRYLVKRTGEKVFLECVQDMDHENMFWYRQDPGLGLRLIYFSYDVKMKEKGDIPEGYSVSREKKERFSLILESASTNQTSMYLCASSFSAGNSPLHFGNGTRLTVT.